The entry below describes one T cell receptor beta chain. The data are from a study of blood T cell repertoires in COVID-19. Study-level background: Sites in the United States, Italy and Spain provided acute and convalescent COVID-19 samples. Nucleic acid was either cDNA or gDNA, and it came from T cells, B-cell-depleted T cells, or PBMCs.

The germline V gene encodes CDR1 MDHEN and CDR2 SYDVKM. The CDR3 has 15 amino acids. Trimming shortened V by 5 bases and J by 2 bases, and 15 bases separated the two germline ends. As handled by the study authors: Nucleated cell counts were estimated from reference gene primer amplification. TCRdb keeps only in-frame clones here, not all; method: immunoSEQ multiplex PCR. V and J calls and clone size are given by that table; D and trimming were obtained from the DNA. Of more than 95,000 clones in the sample, 65% to 80% are singletons; the top ten hold 2% to 3%. The receptor's source is a man aged 45-65 years with acute or convalescent COVID-19. This chain links TRBV28 with TRBJ2-5; maybe TRBD1 (7 bases). Input material: peripheral blood. For the CDR3, the DNA is TGTGCCAGCAGTCCACAGGGGAGGAGGCAAGAGACCCAGTACTTC. It is translated as CASSPQGRRQETQYF. Full variable domain (outside the CDR3, taken from reference TRBV28 and TRBJ2-5): DVKVTQSSRYLVKRTGEKVFLECVQDMDHENMFWYRQDPGLGLRLIYFSYDVKMKEKGDIPEGYSVSREKKERFSLILESASTNQTSMYLCASSPQGRRQETQYFGPGTRLLVL.